Listed here are 26 T cell receptor beta chains from one sample, sequenced in a study of cytomegalovirus exposure and HLA in healthy donors. Primers for the PCR totalled 60 Vbeta and 13 Jbeta. Sequencing used immunoSEQ multiplex PCR; TCRdb keeps in-frame clones, though not all of them. The data show 150,000 to 200,000 clones, 75% to 85% seen once. Sequencing used PBMCs. All receptors come from a male donor in good health and CMV-seropositive.

The chain carries TRBV4-1 and TRBJ2-2, with TRBD2 identical over 8 bases. The CDR3 extends over 16 amino acids. V was pared by 4 bases and J by 0 bases, with 4 bases of the junction left unmatched. In germline, CDR1 is MGHRA, CDR2 YSYEKL. The CDR3 loop reads CASSLSGTANTGELFF. The CDR3 nucleotides are TGCGCCAGCAGCCTTAGCGGGACCGCGAACACCGGGGAGCTGTTTTTT.

This chain links TRBV10-3 with TRBJ2-3; a weak D match, TRBD1 (6 bases). The CDR3 sequence is 14 residues long. V was cut by 4 bases and J by 4 bases, with 12 bases left in between. Germline V CDR1 and CDR2: ENHRY, SYGVKD. This CDR3 reads CAISAQTGADTQYF. CDR3 nucleotide sequence: TGTGCCATCAGTGCCCAGACAGGCGCAGATACGCAGTATTTT.

The chain couples TRBV10-1 to TRBJ2-3; 9 bases fit TRBD1. Looked up from germline, CDR1 is WNHNN and CDR2 is SYGVQD (reference sequence). The CDR3 covers 14 residues. The V and J ends lost 6 bases and 0 bases, in that order; junction bases with no gene match: 1. The CDR3 reads CASSDRGSTDTQYF. CDR3 bases: TGCGCCAGCAGCGACAGGGGGAGCACAGATACGCAGTATTTT.

This chain joins TRBV6-6 and TRBJ2-7; 7 nucleotides agree with TRBD2. Germline assignment: CDR1 MNHNY and CDR2 SVGAGI (reference sequence). CDR3 length equals 16 residues. J lost 4 bases, V lost 2 bases, and 11 bases had no gene match. CDR3 sequence: CASSYRGPSGAYEQYF. For the CDR3, the DNA is TGTGCCAGCAGTTACCGCGGTCCGAGCGGGGCTTACGAGCAGTACTTC.

This clone is a singleton in its sample. V and J are TRBV6-4 and TRBJ2-3; TRBD1 might be the D (7 bases). Germline V gene sequence: CDR1 MRHNA, CDR2 SNTAGT. The CDR3 spans 16 residues. Deletions cut 5 bases from V and 1 base from J, with 16 bases between. CDR3 amino acids: CASSPEGARGTDTQYF. CDR3 nucleotide sequence: TGTGCCAGCAGTCCGGAGGGGGCAAGGGGCACAGATACGCAGTATTTT.

The table lists this clone with a count of one. The V gene is TRBV19, the J gene TRBJ2-4; unclear D gene. V shed 4 bases and J shed 7 bases, with 5 bases lying between them. CDR3 length: 11 amino acids. CDR1 and CDR2 (germline): LNHDA, SQIVND (reference sequence). In DNA form, the CDR3 reads TGTGCCAGTAGTACGCGTAACATTCAGTACTTC. Translating it yields CASSTRNIQYF.

The chain carries TRBV9 and TRBJ1-3; a possible D gene is TRBD1 (5 bases). V lost 1 base, J lost 4 bases, and 15 bases lay in between. The germline V gene has CDR1 SGDLS and CDR2 YYNGEE. The CDR3 length is 16 residues. CDR3 region: CASSVRSGPAGNTIYF. DNA of the CDR3: TGTGCCAGCAGCGTAAGGTCAGGGCCGGCGGGAAACACCATATATTTT.

This chain links TRBV27 with TRBJ2-5, with 8 bases that match TRBD2. Germline CDR1 MNHEY, CDR2 SMNVEV (reference sequence). V lost 4 bases and J lost 5; bases outside the gene matches: 3. The CDR3 consists of 13 residues. The CDR3 protein is CASSSGGEETQYF. Written as DNA, the CDR3 is TGTGCCAGCAGTTCCGGGGGGGAGGAGACCCAGTACTTC.

The chain links TRBV5-1 to TRBJ2-5; 9 bases fit TRBD1. Unmatched junction bases numbered 5, after V lost 6 bases and J lost 5 bases. CDR3 length: 13 residues. Germline V CDR1 and CDR2: SGHRS, YFSETQ. For the CDR3, the DNA is TGCGCCAGCAAGGACAGGGGAGGGGAGACCCAGTACTTC. This translates into CASKDRGGETQYF.

The gene calls are TRBV6-1 and TRBJ2-7; unclear D gene. The CDR3 runs 12 residues. Between the trimmed V and J ends, which lost 6 bases and 3 bases, there was a span of 9 bases. The germline V gene has CDR1 MNHNS and CDR2 SASEGT. The CDR3 sequence: CASSPNYYEQYF. CDR3 coding DNA: TGTGCCAGCAGCCCTAATTACTACGAGCAGTACTTC.

V gene TRBV7-8 combines with J gene TRBJ2-3, with D uncertain. Germline assignment: CDR1 SGHVS and CDR2 FQNEAQ. Trimming cost V 1 base and J 2 bases, with 10 bases left between them. The CDR3 totals 15 residues. CDR3 sequence reads: CASSLGLADTDTQYF. The CDR3 DNA is TGTGCCAGCAGCTTAGGTTTGGCGGACACAGATACGCAGTATTTT.

The rearrangement uses TRBV19 and TRBJ1-4, with TRBD1 as a possible D gene (6 bases). CDR1 LNHDA and CDR2 SQIVND come from the germline V gene (reference sequence). V lost 4 bases and J lost 0, with 18 bases in between. CDR3 size: 18 residues. The CDR3 spells CASSTSTGYFATNEKLFF. DNA of the CDR3: TGTGCCAGTAGTACCTCGACAGGTTATTTTGCAACTAATGAAAAACTGTTTTTT.

This rearrangement joins TRBV2 to TRBJ1-1; tentative D call: TRBD1 (6 bases). Trimming removed 1 base at V and 11 bases at J, with 11 bases between. Germline V gives CDR1 SNHLY, CDR2 FYNNEI. The CDR3 has 12 residues. This CDR3 is CASSEGDKDAFF. Written as DNA, the CDR3 is TGTGCCAGCAGTGAAGGGGACAAGGACGCTTTCTTT.

The chain couples TRBV2 to TRBJ2-5, with a weak D call TRBD2 (6 bases). Germline lookup yields CDR1 SNHLY and CDR2 FYNNEI. Trimming took 10 bases from V and 4 from J, leaving 16 bases between them. The CDR3 extends over 13 amino acids. CDR3 nucleotide sequence: TGTGCCACCCGCCGGGAGAGAGGAGAGACCCAGTACTTC. Encoded protein: CATRRERGETQYF.

J is TRBJ1-1 and V is TRBV6-1, with D unclear. Germline CDR1 MNHNS, CDR2 SASEGT. V lost 3 bases, J lost 3 bases, and 14 bases lay in between. The CDR3 contains 15 residues. Here the CDR3 DNA reads TGTGCCAGCAGTGAGTTGAGGGTAGTGCACACTGAAGCTTTCTTT. It encodes CASSELRVVHTEAFF.

The chain recombines TRBV6-1 with TRBJ2-7; weak D call: TRBD1 (6 bases). The length of the CDR3 is 13 residues. CDR1 is MNHNS and CDR2 is SASEGT in the germline V gene. The V end was cut by 5 bases, the J end by 5 bases, with 13 bases between. The CDR3 protein is CASSTSGVDEQYF. The CDR3 nucleotides read TGTGCCAGCAGTACCTCAGGGGTCGACGAGCAGTACTTC.

This clone was observed a single time. The CDR3 loop is CASSPTNGQETQYF. The CDR3, as DNA: TGTGCCAGCTCACCGACAAACGGACAAGAGACCCAGTACTTC. J is TRBJ2-5 and V is TRBV18, with D uncertain. Germline V gives CDR1 KGHSH, CDR2 LQKENI. V lost 3 bases to trimming and J lost 2 bases, with 10 bases between them. The CDR3 covers 14 residues.

The chain links TRBV4-1 to TRBJ1-3; TRBD1 is a possible D gene (5 bases). This CDR3 comprises 15 residues. From germline, CDR1 is MGHRA and CDR2 YSYEKL. The V end lost 3 bases, the J end lost 0 bases, and 9 bases lay between the germline ends. The CDR3 sequence: CASSQGGTSGNTIYF. DNA for the CDR3: TGCGCCAGCAGCCAGGGGGGGACCTCTGGAAACACCATATATTTT.

The count of this clone is one. V and J are TRBV7-2 and TRBJ2-7; the D gene is possibly TRBD2 (6 bases). Germline V gives CDR1 SGHTA, CDR2 FQGNSA. The CDR3 spans 13 residues. The V end lost 1 base, the J end lost 7 bases, and 11 bases lay between the germline ends. The CDR3 DNA reads as TGTGCCAGCAGCTTAGTAGAGGGAGGTGAGCAGTACTTC. Protein: CASSLVEGGEQYF.

This sequence joins TRBV19 and TRBJ2-1, with 8 bases aligning to TRBD1. The CDR3 length is 13 residues. Germline loops: CDR1 LNHDA, CDR2 SQIVND (reference sequence). V lost 10 bases to trimming and J lost 6 bases; unmatched junction nucleotides: 8. This CDR3 reads CATQTGVGNEQFF. The CDR3 bases are TGTGCCACTCAGACAGGGGTTGGCAATGAGCAGTTCTTC. The complete variable domain, with remaining parts taken from reference TRBV19 and TRBJ2-1, reads DGGITQSPKYLFRKEGQNVTLSCEQNLNHDAMYWYRQDPGQGLRLIYYSQIVNDFQKGDIAEGYSVSREKKESFPLTVTSAQKNPTAFYLCATQTGVGNEQFFGPGTRLTVL.

The chain is built from TRBV5-1 and TRBJ1-2; D might be TRBD1 (6 bases). Looked up from germline, CDR1 is SGHRS and CDR2 is YFSETQ. CDR3 size: 17 residues. The V end lost 1 base, the J end lost 6 bases, and 22 bases lay between the germline ends. The DNA of the CDR3 is TGCGCCAGCAGCTTGCGGCCAGGGGCTTCTGTGGGCGATGGCTACACCTTC. This encodes CASSLRPGASVGDGYTF.

This rearrangement joins TRBV19 to TRBJ2-7; maybe TRBD2 (5 bases). V lost 1 base and J 7 bases, leaving 11 bases between the germline ends. CDR1 and CDR2 (germline): LNHDA, SQIVND (reference sequence). The CDR3 has 13 residues. The CDR3 is CASSIGGPGEQYF. CDR3 nucleotide sequence: TGTGCCAGTAGTATAGGAGGCCCGGGAGAGCAGTACTTC.

V and J are TRBV10-3 and TRBJ1-1; 11 nucleotides align to TRBD1. Germline V lookup: CDR1 ENHRY, CDR2 SYGVKD. This CDR3 contains 15 residues. V shed 8 bases and J 3 bases; nucleotides not matched to a gene: 8. In DNA, the CDR3 is TGTGCCATCCGCGGCGGGACAGGGGGGGACACTGAAGCTTTCTTT. This encodes CAIRGGTGGDTEAFF.

The chain carries TRBV5-8 and TRBJ1-2; 9 bases map to TRBD1. The CDR3 is made up of 15 amino acids. Germline assignment: CDR1 SGHTS and CDR2 YDEGEE. With 6 bases clipped from V and 2 bases from J, the junction kept 8 bases outside the gene matches. The CDR3 DNA reads TGTGCCAGCAATTGGGGACAGGGCAGCAACTATGGCTACACCTTC. The encoded protein is CASNWGQGSNYGYTF.

This chain connects TRBV28 to TRBJ1-2; D may be TRBD1 (5 bases). The CDR3 totals 15 residues. The V end was cut by 6 bases, the J end by 3 bases, with 17 bases between. Germline V lookup: CDR1 MDHEN, CDR2 SYDVKM. DNA of the CDR3: TGTGCCAGCAGCCCCCCTCGAACAGGCGACTATGGCTACACCTTC. Residues: CASSPPRTGDYGYTF.

The CDR3 coding sequence is TGCGCCAGCAGCCCCTCAGTGCGGTCTAATGAAAAACTGTTTTTT. This encodes CASSPSVRSNEKLFF. This chain joins TRBV4-1 and TRBJ1-4; no reliable D call. This CDR3 has 15 amino acids. CDR1 and CDR2 (germline): MGHRA, YSYEKL. Trimming left V 4 bases short and J 3 bases short, with 12 bases between.